The following is a TCR beta chain sequence with its context. Its antigen is undetermined. Compared with germline, one end of the junction differs, possibly owing to a read error. This specimen belongs to a study of CD8 T cells in Susac syndrome. Findings and caveats of the study: The study recognized that the number of individuals in its TCR sequencing and HLA analysis was relatively small.

Sequencing of TCR beta was undertaken in CD8+ and CD4+ T cells derived from blood. The CD8+ and CD4+ T cells were isolated magnetically using a negative isolation approach, whereas the TEMRA cells were enriched by FACS. CDR1 and CDR2 (germline): ENHRY, SYGVKD. CDR3 length equals 14 residues. Random-hexamer reverse transcription was applied to about 0.45 to 1 ug RNA. Amplification of the TCR beta CDR3 was carried out by immunoSEQ multiplex PCR, which spanned a total of 54 Vbeta and 13 Jbeta segments. Each CDR3 protein gets one entry after TCRdb re-called the immunoSEQ multiplex PCR reads with MiXCR. The table includes 150,000 to 180,000 distinct CDR3 sequences, about 95% detected once.

The J gene is TRBJ2-7, the V gene TRBV10-3; no firm D call. Specimen: CD4+ T cells from PBMCs. The clonotype was recovered from a human donor with Susac syndrome. As DNA, the CDR3 is TGTGCCATCAGTGAGTCCTCGATGTCCTACGGGCAGTACTTC. Its protein product is CAISESSMSYGQYF.